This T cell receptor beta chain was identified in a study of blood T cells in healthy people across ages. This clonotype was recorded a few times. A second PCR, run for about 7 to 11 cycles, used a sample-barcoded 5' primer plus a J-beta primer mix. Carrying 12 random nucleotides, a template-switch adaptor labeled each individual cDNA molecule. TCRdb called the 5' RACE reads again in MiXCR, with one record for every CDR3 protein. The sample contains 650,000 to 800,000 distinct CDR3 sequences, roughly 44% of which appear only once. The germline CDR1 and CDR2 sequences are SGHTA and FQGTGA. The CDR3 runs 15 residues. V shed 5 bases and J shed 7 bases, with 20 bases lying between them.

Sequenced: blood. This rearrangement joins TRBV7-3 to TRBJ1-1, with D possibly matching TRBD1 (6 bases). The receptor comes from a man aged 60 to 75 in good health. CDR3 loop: CASSPSGGRVNEAFF. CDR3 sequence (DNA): TGTGCCAGCAGCCCGAGCGGGGGCAGGGTTAATGAAGCTTTCTTT. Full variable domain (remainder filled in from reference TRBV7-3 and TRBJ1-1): GAGVSQTPSNKVTEKGKYVELRCDPISGHTALYWYRQSLGQGPEFLIYFQGTGAADDSGLPNDRFFAVRPEGSVSTLKIQRTERGDSAVYLCASSPSGGRVNEAFFGQGTRLTVV.